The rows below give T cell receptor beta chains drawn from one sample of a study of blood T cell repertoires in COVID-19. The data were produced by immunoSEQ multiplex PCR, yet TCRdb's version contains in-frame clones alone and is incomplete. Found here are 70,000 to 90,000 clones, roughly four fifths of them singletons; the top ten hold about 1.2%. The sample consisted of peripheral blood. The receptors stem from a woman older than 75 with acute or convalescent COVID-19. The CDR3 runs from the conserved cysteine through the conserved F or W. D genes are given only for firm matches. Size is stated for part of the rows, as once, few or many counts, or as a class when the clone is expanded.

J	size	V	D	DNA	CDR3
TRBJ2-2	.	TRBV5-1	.	TGCGCCAGCAGCTTGGAACAGTCCACCGGGGAGCTGTTTTTT	CASSLEQSTGELFF
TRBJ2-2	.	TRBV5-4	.	TGTGCCAGCAGCTTGGAGTCGGCGGCGAACACCGGGGAGCTGTTTTTT	CASSLESAANTGELFF
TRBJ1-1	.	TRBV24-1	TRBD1	TGTGCCACCAGTGATCCCGGGACAGGGAACACTGAAGCTTTCTTT	CATSDPGTGNTEAFF
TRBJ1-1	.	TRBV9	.	TGTGCCAGCAGCGTTTTCACAGCCAACACTGAAGCTTTCTTT	CASSVFTANTEAFF
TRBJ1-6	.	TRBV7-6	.	TGTGCCAGCAGCTTAGATCCAGGGGTGGATTCACCCCTCCACTTT	CASSLDPGVDSPLHF
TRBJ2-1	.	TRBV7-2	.	TGTGCCAGCAGCTTTACTAGCCTCTTGTACAATGAGCAGTTCTTC	CASSFTSLLYNEQFF
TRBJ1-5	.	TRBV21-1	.	TGTGCCAGCAGCAGGCAGGGACAGGGGAATCAGCCCCAGCATTTT	CASSRQGQGNQPQHF
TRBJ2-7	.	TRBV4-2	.	TGTGCCAGCAGCCAAGATCGAGCTAGTTCCTACGAGCAGTACTTC	CASSQDRASSYEQYF
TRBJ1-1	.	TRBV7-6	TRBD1	TGTGCCAGCAGCACCCGGACAGGGCTGAACACTGAAGCTTTCTTT	CASSTRTGLNTEAFF
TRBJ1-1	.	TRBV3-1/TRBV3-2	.	TGTGCCAGCAGCCCAGGCACTGAAGCTTTCTTT	CASSPGTEAFF
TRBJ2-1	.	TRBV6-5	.	TGTGCCAGCAGTTACCTTCTGGTGACAGGACACAATGAGCAGTTCTTC	CASSYLLVTGHNEQFF
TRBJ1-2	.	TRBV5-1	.	TGCGCCAGCAAGGAGGAATCCAATAACTATGGCTACACCTTC	CASKEESNNYGYTF
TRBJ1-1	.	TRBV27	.	TGTGCCAGCAGACCCAACGACCCCACAGCTAACACTGAAGCTTTCTTT	CASRPNDPTANTEAFF
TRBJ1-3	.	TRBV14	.	TGTGCCAGCAGCCAAGCGGAGTTGATGGGAAACACCATATATTTT	CASSQAELMGNTIYF
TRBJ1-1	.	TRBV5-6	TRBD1	TGTGCCAGCAGTTCCGGGACAGGGGCTAACACTGAAGCTTTCTTT	CASSSGTGANTEAFF
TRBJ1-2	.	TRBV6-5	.	TGTGCCAGCAGACAGGATCTTAACTATGGCTACACCTTC	CASRQDLNYGYTF
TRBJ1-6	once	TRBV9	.	TGTGCCAGCAGCCTCGGGACACCGAGCTCCTATAATTCACCCCTCCACTTT	CASSLGTPSSYNSPLHF
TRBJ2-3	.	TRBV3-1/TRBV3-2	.	TGTGCCAGCAGCCCTGAATGGGGCGAAGGTACGCAGTATTTT	CASSPEWGEGTQYF
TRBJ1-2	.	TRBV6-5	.	TGTGCCAGCGCCCTAGGAAGCTACACCTTC	CASALGSYTF
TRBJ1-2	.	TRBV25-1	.	TGTGCCAGCAGGGAGGCAGGCGACAACTATGGCTACACCTTC	CASREAGDNYGYTF
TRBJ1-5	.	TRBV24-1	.	TGTGCCACCAGGGGATCCCAGGGAACCCATCAGCCCCAGCATTTT	CATRGSQGTHQPQHF
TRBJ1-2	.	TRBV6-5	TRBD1	TGTGCCACAGGACAGGGGGATGGCTACACCTTC	CATGQGDGYTF
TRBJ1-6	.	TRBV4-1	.	TGCGCCAGCAGCAAAGAAGGGGCTTCACCCCTCCACTTT	CASSKEGASPLHF
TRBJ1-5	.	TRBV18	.	TGTGCCAGCTCACCATCCCTGGGTCGGGGGCAGCCCCAGCATTTT	CASSPSLGRGQPQHF
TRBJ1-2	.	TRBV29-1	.	TGCAGCGTTGATTTGGGACAAGGAAACGCCGGCTACACCTTC	CSVDLGQGNAGYTF
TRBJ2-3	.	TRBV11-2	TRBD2	TGTGCCAGCAGCCATCTAGCGGGGGGGCCCCCTGGCACAGATACGCAGTATTTT	CASSHLAGGPPGTDTQYF
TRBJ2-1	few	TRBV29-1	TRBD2	TGCAGCGTTGGCGGGGGGCGGAGGTACAATGAGCAGTTCTTC	CSVGGGRRYNEQFF
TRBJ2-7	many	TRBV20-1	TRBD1	TGCAGTGCTAGTTTACAGGGGGCCTACGAGCAGTACTTC	CSASLQGAYEQYF
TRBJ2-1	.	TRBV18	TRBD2	TGTGCCAGCTCACAGACTAGCACCAATGAGCAGTTCTTC	CASSQTSTNEQFF
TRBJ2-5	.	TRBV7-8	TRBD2	TGTGCCAGCAGCTTAGGCGGGAGAGAGACCCAGTACTTC	CASSLGGRETQYF
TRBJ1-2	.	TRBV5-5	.	TGTGCCAGCAGTTATGGACAGACTTCGAACTATGGCTACACCTTC	CASSYGQTSNYGYTF
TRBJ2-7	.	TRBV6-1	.	TGTGCCAGCAGTGAAGTGGGGAGCTACGAGCAGTACTTC	CASSEVGSYEQYF
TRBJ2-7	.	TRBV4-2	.	TGTGCCAGCAGCCAAGATCAAACCCCGGGAAACGAGCAGTACTTC	CASSQDQTPGNEQYF
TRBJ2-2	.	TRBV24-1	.	TGTGCCACCAGTCAGGTGGGGAGCACCGGGGAGCTGTTTTTT	CATSQVGSTGELFF
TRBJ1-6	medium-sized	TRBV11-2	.	TGTGCCAGCAGCTTAGGGGTAGGGGTGTATAATTCACCCCTCCACTTT	CASSLGVGVYNSPLHF
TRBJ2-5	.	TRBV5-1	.	TGCGCCAGCAGCTTGATGCCGGGAGCAGAAGAGACCCAGTACTTC	CASSLMPGAEETQYF
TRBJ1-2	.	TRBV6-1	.	TGTGCCAGCAGTGAAGTACTTAGCTATGGCTACACCTTC	CASSEVLSYGYTF
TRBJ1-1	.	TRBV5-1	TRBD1	TGCGCCAGCAGCCGAACAGGGGCGCCCCTGAACACTGAAGCTTTCTTT	CASSRTGAPLNTEAFF
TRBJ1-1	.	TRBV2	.	TGTGCCAGCAATCCTCGCTCGAGAACGGGCACTGAAGCTTTCTTT	CASNPRSRTGTEAFF
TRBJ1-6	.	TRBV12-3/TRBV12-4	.	TGTGCCAGCAGTTTAGGAGAAGATTCACCCCTCCACTTT	CASSLGEDSPLHF
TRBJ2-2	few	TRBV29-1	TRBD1	TGCAGCGTTCGCCTGGGACAGGGAAATACCGGGGAGCTGTTTTTT	CSVRLGQGNTGELFF
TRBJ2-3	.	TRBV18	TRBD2	TGTGCCAGCTCAGTAGGGACTAGCGGGGGGCCCAATACGCAGTATTTT	CASSVGTSGGPNTQYF
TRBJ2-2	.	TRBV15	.	TGTGCCACCAGGGCAGGGCGGAACACCGGGGAGCTGTTTTTT	CATRAGRNTGELFF
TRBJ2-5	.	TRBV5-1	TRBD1	TGCGCCAGCAGCTCGGGACAGGGCTACCAAGAGACCCAGTACTTC	CASSSGQGYQETQYF
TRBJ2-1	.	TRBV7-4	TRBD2	TGTGCCAGCCCTGGGACTAGCGGGGTCAATGAGCAGTTCTTC	CASPGTSGVNEQFF
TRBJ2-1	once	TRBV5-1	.	TGCGCCAGCAGCAGAAATACAGGAGTATCCTACAATGAGCAGTTCTTC	CASSRNTGVSYNEQFF
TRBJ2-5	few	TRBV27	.	TGTGCCAGCAGTCTTAAGCGGTTATCGGGGACCCAGTACTTC	CASSLKRLSGTQYF
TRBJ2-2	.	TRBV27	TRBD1	TGTGCCAGCAGACATACAGGGGGCGCGGAAAGGAACACCGGGGAGCTGTTTTTT	CASRHTGGAERNTGELFF
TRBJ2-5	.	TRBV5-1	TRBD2	TGCGCCAGCAGCTTGAGACATAGCGGGCAAGAGGCCCAGTACTTC	CASSLRHSGQEAQYF
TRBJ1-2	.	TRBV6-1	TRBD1	TGTGCCAGCAGTGAACAGGGGGCTGGCTATGGCTACACCTTC	CASSEQGAGYGYTF
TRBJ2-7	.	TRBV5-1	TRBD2	TGCGCCAGCAGCGACCGAGGGCTAGCGGGGGCCTCGAGGAGCTCCTACGAGCAGTACTTC	CASSDRGLAGASRSSYEQYF
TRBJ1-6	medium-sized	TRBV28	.	TGTGCCAGCAGTTTAGTGAGCTCCTATAATTCACCCCTCCACTTT	CASSLVSSYNSPLHF
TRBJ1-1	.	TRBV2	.	TGTGCCAGCAAGGGGGACACCAACACTGAAGCTTTCTTT	CASKGDTNTEAFF
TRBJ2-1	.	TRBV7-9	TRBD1	TGTGCCAGCAGCTTCCGGGACAGCCCATACAATGAGCAGTTCTTC	CASSFRDSPYNEQFF
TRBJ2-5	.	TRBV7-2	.	TGTGCCAGCAGCTTATTCTCCTTGACAGTCCAGGGAGAGACCCAGTACTTC	CASSLFSLTVQGETQYF
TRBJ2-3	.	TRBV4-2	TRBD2	TGTGCCAGCAGCGACGAAAGTGAGAGACTAGCGGGGGGCCGCACAGATACGCAGTATTTT	CASSDESERLAGGRTDTQYF
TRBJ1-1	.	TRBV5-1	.	TGCGCCAGCAGCTTGGAGAGGGGGACTGAAGCTTTCTTT	CASSLERGTEAFF